This TCR beta chain came from a study of cytomegalovirus exposure and HLA in healthy donors. 60 Vbeta and 13 Jbeta primers were used in PCR. Clones were sequenced by immunoSEQ multiplex PCR, and TCRdb holds only the in-frame ones, with some missing. This table holds fewer than 200,000 clones, less than 90% found once. The CDR3 runs to 16 residues. Germline CDR1 and CDR2: SGDLS and YYNGEE. The V segment lost 0 bases and the J segment 9 bases; nucleotides outside the gene matches: 15. The specimen was PBMCs. The TCR comes from a woman aged 50 to 65 in good health and CMV-seropositive. This rearrangement joins TRBV9 to TRBJ2-7; 7 nucleotides align to TRBD2. Here the CDR3 reads CASSVGGAGPGSAQYF. The DNA for the CDR3 is TGTGCCAGCAGCGTAGGAGGAGCGGGGCCCGGATCGGCGCAGTACTTC.